The T cell receptor (beta chain) described here comes from a study of cytomegalovirus exposure and HLA in healthy donors. Study observations and caveats: The authors later found TCR association rates varying by HLA locus, with DRB1 most and HLA-C fewest. Further analysis was carried out later, and it showed several of the most significant clusters appearing linked to common viral pathogens. The sole available immune exposure information was CMV serostatus.

Trimming pared 4 bases from V and 7 bases from J, leaving 16 bases between. The V gene's germline CDR1 is SQVTM and CDR2 ANQGSEA. This CDR3 is built from 14 residues. Amplification used 60 Vbeta primers and 13 Jbeta primers. Some clones are missing from TCRdb's copy, which holds only in-frame ones; the method was immunoSEQ multiplex PCR. The sample consists of over 150,000 clones, 70% to 90% of them appearing once. On this clone: The antigen is undetermined.

The genes are TRBV29-1 and TRBJ2-2, with D perhaps matching TRBD1 (6 bases). The specimen was PBMCs. This clonotype was obtained from a woman aged 25 to 45 in good health and CMV-seropositive. The CDR3 DNA is TGCAGCGTTGGTGGCAGGGGTCGCGTCGGGGAGCTGTTTTTT. As protein: CSVGGRGRVGELFF.